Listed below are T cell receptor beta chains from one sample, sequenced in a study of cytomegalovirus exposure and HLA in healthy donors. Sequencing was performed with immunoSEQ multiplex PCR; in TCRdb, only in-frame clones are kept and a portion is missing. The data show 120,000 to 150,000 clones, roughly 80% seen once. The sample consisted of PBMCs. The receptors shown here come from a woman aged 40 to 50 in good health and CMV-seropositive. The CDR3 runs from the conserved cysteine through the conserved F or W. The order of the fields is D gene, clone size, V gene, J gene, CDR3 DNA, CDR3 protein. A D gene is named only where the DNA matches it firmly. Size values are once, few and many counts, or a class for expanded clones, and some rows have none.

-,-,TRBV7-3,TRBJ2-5,TGTGCCAGCAGCTTGGGGGGTGAGGAGACCCAGTACTTC,CASSLGGEETQYF
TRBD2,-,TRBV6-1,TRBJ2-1,TGTGCCAGCAGTGAAGCTGTAGCGGGGAAATACAATGAGCAGTTCTTC,CASSEAVAGKYNEQFF
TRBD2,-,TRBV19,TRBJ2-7,TGTGCCAGTAGTGATTCGGGACTAGCGGGGGGCCGCTACGAGCAGTACTTC,CASSDSGLAGGRYEQYF
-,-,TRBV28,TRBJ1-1,TGTGCCAGCAGTTTCGAGGTAGGGGGAGTGGGAAGCACTGAAGCTTTCTTT,CASSFEVGGVGSTEAFF
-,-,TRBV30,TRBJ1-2,TGTGCCTGGAGTGCGGGAGGGGGCTACACCTTC,CAWSAGGGYTF
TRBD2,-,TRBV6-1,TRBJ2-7,TGTGCCGTTGGGAGGGCACAACCTTACGAGCAGTACTTC,CAVGRAQPYEQYF
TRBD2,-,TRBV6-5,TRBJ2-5,TGTGCCAGCAGCTCAGCGGGGGCGATCCAAGAGACCCAGTACTTC,CASSSAGAIQETQYF
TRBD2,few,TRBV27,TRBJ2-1,TGTGCCAGCAGTCCTCCCCGGACTAGCGGGGGGTTGTATGAGCAGTTCTTC,CASSPPRTSGGLYEQFF
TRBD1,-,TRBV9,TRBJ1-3,TGTGCCAGCAGCCCGCGGGACAGCTATTTCTCTGGAAACACCATATATTTT,CASSPRDSYFSGNTIYF
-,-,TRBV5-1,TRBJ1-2,TGCGCCAGCAGCCAGGACAATAACTATGGCTACACCTTC,CASSQDNNYGYTF
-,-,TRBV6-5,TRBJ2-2,TGTGCCAGCAGTTACCTAAACACCGGGGAGCTGTTTTTT,CASSYLNTGELFF
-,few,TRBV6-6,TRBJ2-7,TGTGCCAGCAGTTACTCGCGGACAAGCTACGAGCAGTACTTC,CASSYSRTSYEQYF
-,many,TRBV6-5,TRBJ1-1,TGTGCCAGCCCAAATGAAGCTTTCTTT,CASPNEAFF
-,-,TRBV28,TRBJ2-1,TGTGCCAGCAGCCACGCACTAGCAAATAGTTTCGATGAGCAGTTCTTC,CASSHALANSFDEQFF
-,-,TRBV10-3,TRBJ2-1,TGTGCCATCGGAGATGGGACAAATTCCTACAATGAGCAGTTCTTC,CAIGDGTNSYNEQFF
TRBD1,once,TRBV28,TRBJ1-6,TGTGCCAGCAGCCGACCGGGACAGGGTTTTTTATCACCCCTCCACTTT,CASSRPGQGFLSPLHF
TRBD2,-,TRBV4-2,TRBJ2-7,TGTGCCAGCAGCCATGGGGCGGGAGGGCAGTACTTC,CASSHGAGGQYF
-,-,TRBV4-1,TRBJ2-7,TGCGCCAGCAGCCAGGAGGCTGGGACCTACGAGCAGTACTTC,CASSQEAGTYEQYF
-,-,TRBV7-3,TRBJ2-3,TGTGCCAGCAGCTTAGCGGGGCCGTCCACAGATACGCAGTATTTT,CASSLAGPSTDTQYF
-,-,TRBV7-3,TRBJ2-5,TGTGCCAGCAGTTTCACAGGAGAAGAGACCCAGTACTTC,CASSFTGEETQYF
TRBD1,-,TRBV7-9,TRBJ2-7,TGTGCCAGCAGGGCCGGGACAGGGGGCTCCTACGAGCAGTACTTC,CASRAGTGGSYEQYF
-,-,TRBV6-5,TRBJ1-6,TGTGCCAGCAGTAGAAGTTCCCGATTAGTTTCACCCCTCCACTTT,CASSRSSRLVSPLHF
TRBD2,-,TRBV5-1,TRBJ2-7,TGCGCCAGCAGCTGGGGGGGGACCACCGACTACGAGCAGTACTTC,CASSWGGTTDYEQYF
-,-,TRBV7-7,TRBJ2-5,TGTGCCAGCAGCTTTAACGGGGAGCGAGAGACCCAGTACTTC,CASSFNGERETQYF
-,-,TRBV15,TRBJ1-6,TGTGCCACCAGCAGAGGAGAGATAGATTCACCCCTCCACTTT,CATSRGEIDSPLHF
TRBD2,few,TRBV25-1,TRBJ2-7,TGTGCCAGCAATAGCGGGGGTATCTACGAGCAGTACTTC,CASNSGGIYEQYF
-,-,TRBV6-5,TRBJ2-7,TGTGCCAGCAGTTCGTTGGTCAGAGGTGCCTACGAGCAGTACTTC,CASSSLVRGAYEQYF
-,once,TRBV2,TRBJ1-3,TGCGCCAGCAGCGATACAGGCTCCTCTGGAAACACCATATATTTT,CASSDTGSSGNTIYF
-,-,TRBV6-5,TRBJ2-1,TGTGCCAGCAGACTCTTTGAGGAGCAGTTCTTC,CASRLFEEQFF
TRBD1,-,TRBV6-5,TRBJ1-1,TGTGCCAGCAAAGAGGGGGCGAGCACTGAAGCTTTCTTT,CASKEGASTEAFF
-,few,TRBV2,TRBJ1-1,TGTGCCAGCCAGGAGGGAAGGAGAAGAGCTTTCTTT,CASQEGRRRAFF
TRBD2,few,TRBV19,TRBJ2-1,TGTGCCAGTGCCCGGGGGAGGGCAAACAATGAGCAGTTCTTC,CASARGRANNEQFF
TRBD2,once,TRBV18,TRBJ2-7,TGTGCCAGCTCACCAGTAGCGGGTGGCGAGCAGTACTTC,CASSPVAGGEQYF
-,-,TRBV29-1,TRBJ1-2,TGCAGCGTTCTTGAACATCAGAACTATGGCTACACCTTC,CSVLEHQNYGYTF
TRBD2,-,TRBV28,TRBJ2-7,TGTGCCAGCAAATTACTAGCGGGGAACCTCTACGAGCAGTACTTC,CASKLLAGNLYEQYF
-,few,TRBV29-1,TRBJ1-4,TGCAGCGTTGGTCGTCAGGGTGAAAAACTGTTTTTT,CSVGRQGEKLFF
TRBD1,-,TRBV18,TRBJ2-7,TGTGCCAGCTCACCAAGACAGGGCGAGCAGTACTTC,CASSPRQGEQYF
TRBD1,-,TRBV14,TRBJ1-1,TGTGCCAGCAGCGGGAACAGGGGGCGCACAGGGAGCGCTGAAGCTTTCTTT,CASSGNRGRTGSAEAFF
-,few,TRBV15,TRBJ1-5,TGTGCCACCAGCAGAGATACCGAACCTACCCGGCCCCAGCATTTT,CATSRDTEPTRPQHF